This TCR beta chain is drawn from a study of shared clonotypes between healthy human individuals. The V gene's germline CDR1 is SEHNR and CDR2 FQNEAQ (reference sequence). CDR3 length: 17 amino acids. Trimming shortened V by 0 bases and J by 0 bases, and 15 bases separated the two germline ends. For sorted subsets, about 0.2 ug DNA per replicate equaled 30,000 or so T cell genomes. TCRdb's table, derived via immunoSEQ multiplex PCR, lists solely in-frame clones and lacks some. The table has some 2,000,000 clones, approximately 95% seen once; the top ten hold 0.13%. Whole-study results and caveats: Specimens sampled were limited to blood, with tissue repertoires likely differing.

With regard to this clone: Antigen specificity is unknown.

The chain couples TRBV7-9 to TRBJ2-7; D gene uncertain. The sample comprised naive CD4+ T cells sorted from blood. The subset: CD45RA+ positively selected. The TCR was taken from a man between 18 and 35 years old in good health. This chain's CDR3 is CASSLASGRIHSYEQYF. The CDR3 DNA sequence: TGTGCCAGCAGCTTAGCTTCGGGTAGGATCCACTCCTACGAGCAGTACTTC.